These 5 T cell receptor beta chains were sequenced from one sample in a study of spatial heterogeneity in lung cancer. Time point: blood at routine non-recurrence follow-up after resection. Whole RNA, which was extracted from tumor, nontumor lung tissue or frozen PBMC, was sequenced without any cell sorting. Using its own MiXCR run on the 5' RACE reads, TCRdb lists one record per CDR3 protein. The table has about 120,000 distinct CDR3 sequences, over 9% seen once; the top ten hold roughly 15%. The specimen comprised PBMCs, sampled at follow-up. Receptors originate from a male donor with early-stage non-small cell lung cancer.

The chain employs TRBV6-5 and TRBJ2-3; a weak D match, TRBD2 (5 bases). Germline V gives CDR1 MNHEY, CDR2 SVGAGI. The CDR3 is made up of 15 amino acids. Deletions cut 4 bases from V and 6 bases from J, with 17 bases between. The DNA of the CDR3 is TGTGCCAGCAGTTCCAGACGCCATCGCGGGGATACGCAGTATTTT. Translating gives CASSSRRHRGDTQYF.

The genes are TRBV9 and TRBJ1-1, with D possibly TRBD1 on 5 matching bases. V dropped 2 bases and J dropped 5 bases, with 13 bases sitting between them. Germline V gene sequence: CDR1 SGDLS, CDR2 YYNGEE. The CDR3 sequence is 14 residues long. CDR3 residues: CASSVAFRGTEAFF. Here the CDR3 DNA reads TGTGCCAGCAGCGTGGCCTTCCGGGGGACTGAAGCTTTCTTT.

This clonotype was observed a handful of times. The chain recombines TRBV29-1 with TRBJ2-6; no reliable D call. There are 13 residues in the CDR3. The germline V and J ends were trimmed by 5 bases and 2 bases, with 7 bases remaining between them. Germline values: CDR1 SQVTM, CDR2 ANQGSEA. CDR3 sequence: CSVRAAGANVLTF. In nucleotides, the CDR3 is TGCAGCGTTCGAGCAGCTGGGGCCAACGTCCTGACTTTC.

The chain carries TRBV11-3 and TRBJ2-1, with 8 bases aligning to TRBD2. J gave up 8 bases and V 5 bases, and 17 bases lay outside the gene matches. Germline CDR1 reads SGHNT; CDR2 reads YENEEA. This CDR3 is built from 17 residues. The CDR3 protein is CASSPGAGAIPRDEQFF. The CDR3 coding sequence is TGTGCCAGCAGCCCAGGAGCGGGGGCGATACCGAGGGATGAGCAGTTCTTC. The variable domain in full, with the rest retrieved from reference TRBV11-3 and TRBJ2-1, is EAGVVQSPRYKIIEKKQPVAFWCNPISGHNTLYWYLQNLGQGPELLIRYENEEAVDDSQLPKDRFSAERLKGVDSTLKIQPAELGDSAVYLCASSPGAGAIPRDEQFFGPGTRLTVL.

This clonotype was detected ten times or more. The CDR3 loop reads CASSLSTRSGPQHF. For the CDR3, the DNA is TGTGCCAGCAGCTTATCGACACGGAGCGGACCCCAGCATTTT. The chain couples TRBV11-2 to TRBJ1-5; D is ambiguous. CDR3 size: 14 residues. Germline V CDR1 and CDR2: SGHAT, FQNNGV. The V gene lost 2 bases and the J gene lost 10 bases, with 15 bases spanning the gap.